This T cell receptor (beta chain) was observed in a study of T cells in Graves' hyperthyroidism and ophthalmopathy (dated by TCRdb to the late 2010s). A note on the overall study: To identify TCR V-J signatures that set the groups apart, the researchers used a discovery cohort of roughly 100 patients, made up of approximately 43 with Graves' ophthalmopathy and about 59 with stable Graves' hyperthyroidism. An independent validation cohort of fewer than 20 hyperthyroidism patients and about 15 patients who later progressed to ophthalmopathy tested prospective prediction of ophthalmopathy. The roughly 100 discovery patients were randomly divided into training and test sets at a 7:3 ratio. Thyroid tissue and blood T-cell repertoires from roughly six Graves' hyperthyroidism patients were also compared in the study. After blood sampling, hyperthyroidism patients were treated with methimazole at a starting dose of 30 mg daily, and ophthalmopathy patients were treated with high-dose intravenous methylprednisolone. The paper reports TCR Vbeta CDR3 sequencing of approximately 140 peripheral blood samples: 40 or so ophthalmopathy, fewer than 85 hyperthyroidism and approximately 17 progressor patients.

A patient counted as having stable Graves' hyperthyroidism if no progression to ophthalmopathy occurred over 18 months of follow-up. Hyperthyroidism patients were newly diagnosed, with disease duration under 2 months, and aged 18 to 65 years. Exclusion was applied to patients with uncontrolled infections, other autoimmune diseases, pregnancy or lactation. Clinical symptoms, serum thyroxine and TRAb, thyroid ultrasound, and orbital computed tomography formed the basis for the diagnoses. Total RNA was extracted using Trizol reagent, and RNA quality was assessed on an Agilent 2100 Bioanalyzer. Comments on this clonotype: Its target antigen remains unknown. Base qualities are missing; no much larger clone stands one base away.

TCR beta CDR3 regions were amplified from RNA transcripts. A first-round RT-PCR of the TCR CDR3 used the HTBI primer set with the Qiagen OneStep RT-PCR kit. Libraries were constructed in a second round of multiplex PCR, after which size selection and purification were carried out. Paired-end sequencing of the libraries was performed with 100 bp reads on an Illumina HiSeq2000. In the original analysis: SOAPnuke was used to process the raw data, removing reads that contained adapters or uncalled bases, had a mean Phred below 15, or lacked an exact match to the constant primer or identifier. High-quality paired reads were merged using COPE v1.2.5, and each unique nucleotide sequence was defined as a clonotype. Clonotypes were aligned to IMGT TRBV, TRBD and TRBJ reference segments using MiTCR v1.1. The analysis included only V-J combinations with a frequency above 0.0001, which together covered 99% to 99.2% of the repertoires. The TCS score was defined as the ratio of F50 (clonal expansion) to E x V (chaos), calculated using BLOSUM62-based TCRdist between CDR3 peptides within each V-J. Welch's t-statistics and random forest reduced approximately 520 V-J features to roughly 13, which were used in a naive Bayes classifier (R e1071). In-frame beta chains were kept once TCRdb had trimmed the public reads at Q25 with fastp and called clones with MiXCR. Entries are consolidated by CDR3 protein sequence, retaining the most common genes and DNA. The V and J calls follow TCRdb's processing rather than the paper's. The sample table holds approximately 560,000 distinct CDR3 sequences, of which around 45% were seen once. 8.2% of the sample is held by the ten biggest clonotypes.

Results the study describes overall, beyond this receptor: A 13 V-J signature model separated ophthalmopathy from stable hyperthyroidism, with nearly 90% sensitivity and 81.08% specificity in cross-validation and 80%/75% in testing. In validation, the model predicted progression to ophthalmopathy a median of approximately 6.3 months before onset, with roughly 68% sensitivity and 72.22% specificity. No statistical method was used to set the sample size in advance, and investigators knew the group allocation. Most expanded thyroid clonotypes (frequency above 0.001) were also found in blood, which suggests that blood repertoires may mirror thyroid immune responses.

Here V drops 6 bases and J drops 7 bases, and the junction holds 4 bases not matched to any gene. Taken from cysteine to phenylalanine, the CDR3 has 11 residues. Of the read, only the CDR3 DNA is kept; its 33 bases are in frame from base 1. For CDR1 and CDR2, the germline V gene lists SQVTM and ANQGSEA. This TCR was sampled from a young woman with Graves' hyperthyroidism. Donor details come from another sample of the same person, matched by shared clones. The chain couples TRBV29-1 to TRBJ2-5; 8 bases in the junction line up with TRBD1. Sequenced material: peripheral blood or thyroid tissue (not recorded which). The CDR3 here reads CSVEGTGTQYF. The nucleotide sequence reads TGCAGCGTGGAGGGGACAGGGACCCAGTACTTC.